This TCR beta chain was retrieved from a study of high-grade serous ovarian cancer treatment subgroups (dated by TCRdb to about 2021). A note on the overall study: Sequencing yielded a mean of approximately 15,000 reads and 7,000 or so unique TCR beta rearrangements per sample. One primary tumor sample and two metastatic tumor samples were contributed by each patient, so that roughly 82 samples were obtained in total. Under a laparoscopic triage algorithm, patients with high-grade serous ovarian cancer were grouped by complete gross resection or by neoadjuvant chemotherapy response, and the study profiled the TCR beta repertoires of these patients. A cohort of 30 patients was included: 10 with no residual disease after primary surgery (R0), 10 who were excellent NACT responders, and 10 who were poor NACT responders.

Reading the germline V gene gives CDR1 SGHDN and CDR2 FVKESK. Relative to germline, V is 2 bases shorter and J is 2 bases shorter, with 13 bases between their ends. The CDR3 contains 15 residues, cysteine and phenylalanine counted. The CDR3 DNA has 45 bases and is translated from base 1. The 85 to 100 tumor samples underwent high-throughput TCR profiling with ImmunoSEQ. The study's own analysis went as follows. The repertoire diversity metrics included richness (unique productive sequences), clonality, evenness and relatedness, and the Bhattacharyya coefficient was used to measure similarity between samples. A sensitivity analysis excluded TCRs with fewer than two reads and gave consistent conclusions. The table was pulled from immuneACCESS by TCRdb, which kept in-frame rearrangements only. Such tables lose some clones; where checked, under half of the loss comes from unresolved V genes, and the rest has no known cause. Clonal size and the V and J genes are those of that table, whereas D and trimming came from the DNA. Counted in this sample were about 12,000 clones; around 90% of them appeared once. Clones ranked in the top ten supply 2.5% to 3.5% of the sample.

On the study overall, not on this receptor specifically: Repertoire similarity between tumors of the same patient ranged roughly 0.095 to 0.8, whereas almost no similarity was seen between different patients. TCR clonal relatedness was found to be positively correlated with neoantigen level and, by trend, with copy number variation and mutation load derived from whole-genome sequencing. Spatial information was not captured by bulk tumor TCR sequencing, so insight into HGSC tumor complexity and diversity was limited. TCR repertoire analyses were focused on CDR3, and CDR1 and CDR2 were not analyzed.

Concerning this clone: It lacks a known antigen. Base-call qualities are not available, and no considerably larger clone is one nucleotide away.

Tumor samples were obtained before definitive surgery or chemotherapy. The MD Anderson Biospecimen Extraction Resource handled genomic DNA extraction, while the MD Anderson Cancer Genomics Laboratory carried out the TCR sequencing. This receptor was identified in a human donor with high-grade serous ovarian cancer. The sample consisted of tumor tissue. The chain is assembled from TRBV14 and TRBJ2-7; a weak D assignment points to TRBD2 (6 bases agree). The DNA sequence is TGTGCCAGCAGCCAAAGCCGACTAGGAGCCTACGAGCAGTACTTC. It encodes CASSQSRLGAYEQYF.